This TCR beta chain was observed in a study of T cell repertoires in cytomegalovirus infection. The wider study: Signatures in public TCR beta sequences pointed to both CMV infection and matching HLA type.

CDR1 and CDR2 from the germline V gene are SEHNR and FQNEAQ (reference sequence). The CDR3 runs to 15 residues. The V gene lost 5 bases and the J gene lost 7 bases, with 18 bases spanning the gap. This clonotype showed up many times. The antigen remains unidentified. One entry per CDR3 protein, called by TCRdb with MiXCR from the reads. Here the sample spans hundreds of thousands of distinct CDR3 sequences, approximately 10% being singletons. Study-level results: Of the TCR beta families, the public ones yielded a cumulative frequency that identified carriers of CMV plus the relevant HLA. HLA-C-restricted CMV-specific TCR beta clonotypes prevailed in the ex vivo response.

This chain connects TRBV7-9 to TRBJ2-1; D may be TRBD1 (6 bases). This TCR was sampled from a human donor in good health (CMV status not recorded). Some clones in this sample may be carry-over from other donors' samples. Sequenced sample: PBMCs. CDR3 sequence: CASSPLSTGRNEQFF. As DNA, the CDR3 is TGTGCCAGCAGCCCGTTAAGCACAGGGAGAAATGAGCAGTTCTTC.